This T cell receptor beta chain was obtained from a study of Ad26.COV2.S vaccination and SARS-CoV-2 variants. Here immunoSEQ multiplex PCR was the method, and the copy in TCRdb shows in-frame clones only, minus some. This table holds around 350,000 clones, 90% to 95% found once. A remark on this clone: Its antigen is undetermined.

The CDR3 totals 15 residues. Germline CDR1 reads SGHVS; CDR2 reads FNYEAQ. V gave up 2 bases and J gave up 3 bases, with 11 bases separating them. Overall study results and limits: Once vaccination had occurred, spike-specific CD8+ and CD4+ T cell responses reportedly showed substantial breadth.

This receptor was taken from a human donor who had recovered from COVID-19. The chain uses TRBV7-6 and TRBJ2-1, with D unresolved. The sequencing used peripheral blood, collected after recovery from COVID-19. DNA of the CDR3: TGTGCCAGCAGCTTACAAGCGTCTGGCTACAATGAGCAGTTCTTC. Residues: CASSLQASGYNEQFF.